These T cell receptor beta chains were read from a single sample in a study of blood T cells in healthy people across ages. TCRdb reprocessed the 5' RACE reads with MiXCR, giving one entry per CDR3 protein. The sample shows over a million distinct CDR3 sequences, around 59% of them seen only once. Material: blood. Receptor source: a man aged 18 to 29 in good health. Both conserved end residues are part of each CDR3. The order of the fields is V gene, clone size, J gene, D gene, CDR3 DNA, CDR3 protein. A D gene is named only where the DNA matches it firmly. Expanded clones are given a class, and other clones once, few, many or no size at all.

v_call: TRBV6-5; clone_size: few; j_call: TRBJ2-7; d_call: TRBD2; cdr3_nt: TGTGCCAGCAGCCGACCGGGACTAGCGGGTAGTAGCGAGCAGTACTTC; cdr3_aa: CASSRPGLAGSSEQYF
v_call: TRBV6-6; clone_size: NA; j_call: TRBJ2-3; d_call: NA; cdr3_nt: TGTGCCAGCAGTTTCAGTTCTAGCACAGATGCGCAGTATTTT; cdr3_aa: CASSFSSSTDAQYF
v_call: TRBV6-5; clone_size: NA; j_call: TRBJ2-7; d_call: NA; cdr3_nt: TGTGCCAGCAGTTCCGAACGGTGGGGCTACGAGCAGTACTTC; cdr3_aa: CASSSERWGYEQYF
v_call: TRBV4-3; clone_size: few; j_call: TRBJ2-3; d_call: NA; cdr3_nt: TGCGCCAGCAGCCAAGACGGACGATCCGGCCCAGATACGCAGTATTTT; cdr3_aa: CASSQDGRSGPDTQYF
v_call: TRBV4-1; clone_size: few; j_call: TRBJ2-1; d_call: NA; cdr3_nt: TGCGCCAGCAGCCAGGCCTCCGGAGATGAGCAGTTCTTC; cdr3_aa: CASSQASGDEQFF
v_call: TRBV10-3; clone_size: NA; j_call: TRBJ2-7; d_call: TRBD1; cdr3_nt: TGTGTCATCAGTCAGGGGACAGGAGTGAAGTATGGATCCTACGAGCAGTACTTC; cdr3_aa: CVISQGTGVKYGSYEQYF
v_call: TRBV5-6; clone_size: NA; j_call: TRBJ2-7; d_call: NA; cdr3_nt: TGTGCCAGCAGCTTTTATCCGGATTCCTACGAGCAGTACTTC; cdr3_aa: CASSFYPDSYEQYF
v_call: TRBV20-1; clone_size: few; j_call: TRBJ2-5; d_call: NA; cdr3_nt: TGCAGTGCTAGTCAGGGTATAGAGGAGACCCAGTACTTC; cdr3_aa: CSASQGIEETQYF
v_call: TRBV7-2; clone_size: NA; j_call: TRBJ1-2; d_call: NA; cdr3_nt: TGTGCCAGCAGCTTAAGCCAAAAGGGATACTATGGCTACACCTTC; cdr3_aa: CASSLSQKGYYGYTF
v_call: TRBV12-3/TRBV12-4; clone_size: once; j_call: TRBJ2-3; d_call: TRBD2; cdr3_nt: TGTGCCAGCAGTTTACGGCTAGCGGGAGTGCGAGCAGATACGCAGTATTTT; cdr3_aa: CASSLRLAGVRADTQYF
v_call: TRBV6-1; clone_size: few; j_call: TRBJ1-1; d_call: NA; cdr3_nt: TGTGCCAGCAGTAAACCGGGACAAAAGAACACTGAAGCTTTCTTT; cdr3_aa: CASSKPGQKNTEAFF
v_call: TRBV15; clone_size: NA; j_call: TRBJ2-2; d_call: NA; cdr3_nt: TGTGCCACCAGCAGGGAATTCAACACCGGGGAGCTGTTTTTT; cdr3_aa: CATSREFNTGELFF
v_call: TRBV20-1; clone_size: NA; j_call: TRBJ2-7; d_call: TRBD1; cdr3_nt: TGCAGTGCTAGAGAACGGGACAGGGTCCACGAGCAGTACTTC; cdr3_aa: CSARERDRVHEQYF
v_call: TRBV14; clone_size: NA; j_call: TRBJ1-2; d_call: NA; cdr3_nt: TGTGCCAGCAGCCAAGCAAATCACTATGGCTACACCTTC; cdr3_aa: CASSQANHYGYTF
v_call: TRBV20-1; clone_size: few; j_call: TRBJ2-3; d_call: TRBD2; cdr3_nt: TGCAGTGCTAGGCCAACTGATATAGCGGGGGGGTTAGATACGCAGTATTTT; cdr3_aa: CSARPTDIAGGLDTQYF
v_call: TRBV12-3/TRBV12-4; clone_size: NA; j_call: TRBJ2-1; d_call: TRBD2; cdr3_nt: TGTGCCAGCAGCACTAGCGGGGGGGCCATTTATGAGCAGTTCTTC; cdr3_aa: CASSTSGGAIYEQFF
v_call: TRBV6-5; clone_size: NA; j_call: TRBJ2-7; d_call: TRBD2; cdr3_nt: TGTGCCAGCAGGAAGGCGGGAGTTGTTTCCTACGAGCAGTACTTC; cdr3_aa: CASRKAGVVSYEQYF